This T cell receptor (beta chain) was sequenced during a study of T cell responses to AZD1222 COVID-19 vaccine. The protocol was immunoSEQ multiplex PCR, while the TCRdb copy is restricted to in-frame clones and leaves out a portion. Of around 200,000 clones in the sample, roughly 93% were seen once. This CDR3 is built from 13 residues. CDR1 is MDHEN and CDR2 is SYDVKM in the germline V gene. V was shortened by 3 bases and J by 0 bases, with 4 bases between the two germline ends. The chain recombines TRBV28 with TRBJ2-3; no reliable D call. The TCR sequence derives from an adult who received the MenACWY meningococcal vaccine as a control. Specimen: peripheral blood, collected 28 days after the second dose of the MenACWY control vaccine. The DNA for the CDR3 is TGTGCCAGCAGTTTCGCGAGCACAGATACGCAGTATTTT. The encoded protein is CASSFASTDTQYF.